The T cell receptor (beta chain) under discussion was sequenced for a study of technical replicates of blood from a handful of donors. This clone has only one observation. Data came from immunoSEQ multiplex PCR; TCRdb stores just in-frame clones and leaves some out. Of about 80,000 clones listed, roughly 98% are singletons. This CDR3 is 15 amino acids long. Germline V gives CDR1 SGHVS, CDR2 FQNEAQ. The V gene end was trimmed by 1 base and the J gene end by 4 bases; junction bases not matched to a gene: 4. The rearrangement uses TRBV7-8 and TRBJ1-2; 9 bases fit TRBD1. The clonotype originates from a human donor in good health. Sequenced material: T cells isolated from PBMCs. CDR3 region: CASSLEGQGLYGYTF. The CDR3 nucleotides are TGTGCCAGCAGCTTAGAAGGACAGGGGCTCTATGGCTACACCTTC.